This T cell receptor beta chain comes out of a study of human T cells and chemical hapten exposure. CDR1 is MNHEY and CDR2 is SVGAGI in the germline V gene. V was clipped by 6 bases and J by 2 bases, with 16 bases between them. The CDR3 has 15 amino acids. Many counts were recorded for this clonotype. Its antigen is not known. Whole-study findings and limits: Sensitizing with DPC caused no change in TCRs above 1 in 1000 frequency.

The authors extracted total RNA from unfractionated whole blood. The study used a library that attached unique molecular identifiers to individual cDNA molecules. TCRdb passed the 5' RACE reads through MiXCR, listing each CDR3 protein once. The sample lists approximately 150,000 distinct CDR3 sequences; around 4.1% were seen once. V gene TRBV6-5 combines with J gene TRBJ2-5; D is perhaps TRBD1 or TRBD2 (5 bases each). The TCR originated in a female donor in good health. The CDR3 reads CASSRIGTSQETQYF. In DNA form, the CDR3 reads TGTGCCAGCAGCCGTATCGGGACCTCACAAGAGACCCAGTACTTC.